Following are 21 T cell receptor beta chains from one sample sequenced in a study of Tregs in tolerant kidney transplant recipients (dated by TCRdb to between 2018 and 2021). Library preparation was by the immunoSEQ multiplex PCR assay. TCRdb took this table from immuneACCESS and kept in-frame rearrangements with V and J called. Such tables lack part of the clones; where checked against another copy, unresolved V genes explain under half of the gap, and the rest is unexplained. The sample table contains approximately 260,000 clones; only one count was recorded for roughly 80% of them. About 0.58% of the sample comes from the top ten. Source material: CD4+ T cells from blood. The receptors were gathered from a human donor in good health.

The chain carries TRBV11-2 and TRBJ2-5; the D is unclear. Germline V gives CDR1 SGHAT, CDR2 FQNNGV. CDR3 size: 11 residues. Trimming left V 5 bases short and J 2 bases short, with 3 bases between. CDR3 sequence (DNA): TGTGCCAGCAGCCCACAAGAGACCCAGTACTTC. The encoded protein is CASSPQETQYF.

The CDR3 loop reads CASSSTPGNRGEKLFF. For the CDR3, the DNA is TGTGCCAGCAGTTCAACCCCAGGGAACCGAGGTGAAAAACTGTTTTTT. The chain employs TRBV6-6 and TRBJ1-4; D may be TRBD1 (5 bases). The CDR3 consists of 16 residues. Germline V gene lookup returns CDR1 MNHNY and CDR2 SVGAGI (reference sequence). V gave up 4 bases and J gave up 7 bases, with 19 bases separating them.

The rearrangement uses TRBV29-1 and TRBJ2-1; D possibly matches TRBD1 or TRBD2 (5 bases each). V lost 7 bases and J 6 bases, leaving 10 bases between the germline ends. Per germline, CDR1 SQVTM and CDR2 ANQGSEA. The CDR3 runs 11 residues. This CDR3 is CSATRGNEQFF. The CDR3 nucleotides read TGCAGCGCCACGAGGGGCAATGAGCAGTTCTTC.

The gene calls are TRBV5-4 and TRBJ2-1, with 8 bases that match TRBD1. The CDR3 contains 14 residues. V dropped 5 bases and J dropped 5; count of bases not matched to a gene: 6. CDR1 is SGHNT, CDR2 YYREEE, per germline (reference sequence). The CDR3 loop is CASSPGGAHNEQFF. Here the CDR3 DNA reads TGTGCCAGCAGTCCAGGGGGCGCCCACAATGAGCAGTTCTTC.

The rearrangement links TRBV9 to TRBJ2-2; TRBD2 matches at 8 bases. The length of the CDR3 is 15 residues. Germline lookup yields CDR1 SGDLS and CDR2 YYNGEE. With V trimmed by 4 bases and J by 6 bases, 8 bases remained unmatched. CDR3 residues: CASSPRGTSPGELFF. The CDR3 coding sequence is TGTGCCAGCAGCCCGAGAGGGACTAGTCCCGGGGAGCTGTTTTTT.

This chain links TRBV23-1 with TRBJ2-3; 13 bases are shared with TRBD2. Being an ORF, TRBV23-1 has a function that is uncertain. V was clipped by 2 bases and J by 0 bases; unmatched bases: 14. The CDR3 runs to 21 residues. CDR3 residues: CASSQGLDTTSGGVSTDTQYF. CDR3 coding DNA: TGCGCCAGCAGTCAAGGCTTGGACACAACTAGCGGGGGGGTTAGCACAGATACGCAGTATTTT.

This chain links TRBV5-1 with TRBJ1-2; D gene ambiguous. The CDR3 extends over 17 amino acids. Trimming took off 0 bases at V and 1 base at J, with 16 bases between the two ends. Germline V gene data show CDR1 as SGHRS and CDR2 as YFSETQ. The CDR3 nucleotides read TGCGCCAGCAGCTTGGGAGGGAGCCAGCTTGATAACTATGGCTACACCTTC. Protein product: CASSLGGSQLDNYGYTF.

The chain uses TRBV30 and TRBJ2-5; 9 bases fit TRBD2. The CDR3 loop spans 14 amino acids. Germline CDR1 reads GTSNPN; CDR2 reads SVGIG (reference sequence). The V and J ends lost 3 bases and 3 bases, in that order; junction bases with no gene match: 5. This chain's CDR3 is CAWSSGGSKETQYF. The CDR3 region has the DNA TGTGCCTGGAGCAGCGGGGGGTCGAAAGAGACCCAGTACTTC.

This clone occurred once. The chain has TRBV4-1 and TRBJ2-6, with 10 bases matching TRBD1. The CDR3 is 18 residues long. Germline-derived CDR1 and CDR2 are MGHRA and YSYEKL. V was clipped by 4 bases and J by 0 bases; unmatched bases: 6. In DNA, the CDR3 is TGCGCCAGCAGCCGCGGACAGGGGGATGCCTCTGGGGCCAACGTCCTGACTTTC. Translated: CASSRGQGDASGANVLTF.

This clone turned up a few times. This chain connects TRBV5-1 to TRBJ1-1, with D possibly TRBD1 on 5 matching bases. The CDR3 runs to 14 residues. The germline gives CDR1 SGHRS, CDR2 YFSETQ. The V and J ends lost 1 base and 3 bases respectively, with 10 bases between them. The CDR3 nucleotides are TGCGCCAGCAGCTTGCAGGGTCAGTACACTGAAGCTTTCTTT. Residues: CASSLQGQYTEAFF.

This clone has just a few counts. The J gene is TRBJ1-5, the V gene TRBV5-6, with D possibly matching TRBD1 (5 bases). This CDR3 spans 17 amino acids. Deletions cut 2 bases from V and 1 base from J, with 16 bases between. Per the germline V gene, CDR1 is SGHDT and CDR2 is YYEEEE. The CDR3 loop is CASSFLGTRGSNQPQHF. The CDR3 coding sequence is TGTGCCAGCAGCTTTTTAGGGACCCGGGGGAGCAATCAGCCCCAGCATTTT.

About this clone: The junction shows a germline mismatch at one end, possibly a read error. V gene TRBV7-7 combines with J gene TRBJ2-1; 7 positions match TRBD1. CDR1 and CDR2 from the germline V gene are SSHAT and FNYEAQ (reference sequence). The CDR3 totals 15 residues. This CDR3 is CASSHGTANYNEQFF. CDR3 nucleotide sequence: TGTGCTAGCAGCCACGGGACAGCTAATTACAATGAGCAGTTCTTC.

The chain recombines TRBV5-1 with TRBJ1-1; TRBD1 matches at 9 bases. The CDR3 length is 17 residues. The junction had 10 bases not matched to a gene; V was cut back by 3 bases and J by 1 base. From germline, CDR1 is SGHRS and CDR2 YFSETQ. CDR3 DNA sequence: TGCGCCAGCAGCTCGGGGAGGCCGGGACAGGGGAACACTGAAGCTTTCTTT. Translated, it gives CASSSGRPGQGNTEAFF.

This clone is a singleton in its sample. The J gene is TRBJ2-7, the V gene TRBV15, with 8 bases lining up with TRBD2. V lost 1 base and J lost 2; bases outside the gene matches: 4. Germline lookup yields CDR1 LNHNV and CDR2 YYDKDF (reference sequence). The CDR3 loop spans 15 amino acids. CDR3 DNA: TGTGCCACCAGCAGAGCGGTCGGGGGGGCCTACGAGCAGTACTTC. Protein: CATSRAVGGAYEQYF.

Comments on this clone: A read error may account for a junction end that differs from germline. The chain links TRBV7-9 to TRBJ2-3; D may be TRBD1 or TRBD2 (5 bases each). The CDR3 runs to 16 residues. CDR1 is SEHNR and CDR2 is FQNEAQ in the germline V gene (reference sequence). CDR3 DNA: TGTGCCAGCAGCCTAGCCCGGACGGACATCACAGATACGCAGTATTTT. Residues: CASSLARTDITDTQYF.

V and J are TRBV9 and TRBJ2-7; 9 bases align to TRBD1. The V gene's germline CDR1 is SGDLS and CDR2 YYNGEE. This CDR3 is built from 14 residues. With 4 bases clipped from V and 1 base from J, the junction kept 3 bases outside the gene matches. CDR3: CASSTGQGSYEQYF. CDR3 nucleotide sequence: TGTGCCAGCAGCACTGGACAGGGGTCCTACGAGCAGTACTTC.

This clone was seen a handful of times. The chain recombines TRBV30 with TRBJ1-6; D is undetermined. V dropped 5 bases and J dropped 7 bases, with 9 bases sitting between them. Germline lookup yields CDR1 GTSNPN and CDR2 SVGIG (reference sequence). The CDR3 spans 12 residues. CDR3 in DNA: TGTGCCTGGTTAGGAAACAATTCACCCCTCCACTTT. This translates into CAWLGNNSPLHF.

The rearrangement uses TRBV7-2 and TRBJ2-7, with D unresolved. The germline gives CDR1 SGHTA, CDR2 FQGNSA. This CDR3 has 12 residues. V dropped 5 bases and J dropped 6 bases, with 11 bases sitting between them. For the CDR3, the DNA is TGTGCCAGCAGCCCCGGGCTACTCGAGCAGTACTTC. Encoded protein: CASSPGLLEQYF.

The chain joins TRBV10-3 to TRBJ2-2; D gene ambiguous. Germline loops: CDR1 ENHRY, CDR2 SYGVKD. Trimming removed 4 bases at V and 1 base at J, with 22 bases between. This CDR3 is built from 19 residues. The CDR3 bases are TGTGCCATCAGTGGTAATTCGGTTCTGTCCACTCAGAACACCGGGGAGCTGTTTTTT. This codes for CAISGNSVLSTQNTGELFF.

The CDR3: CASGLVGGAGFYNEQFF. CDR3 in DNA: TGTGCTAGTGGTTTGGTAGGCGGGGCAGGGTTCTACAATGAGCAGTTCTTC. The genes are TRBV12-5 and TRBJ2-1, with a possible D match to TRBD2 (6 bases). The CDR3 length is 17 residues. Germline lookup yields CDR1 LGHNT and CDR2 FRNRAP. The V and J ends lost 0 bases and 3 bases respectively, with 15 bases between them.

This clone was observed a single time. The V gene is TRBV6-5, the J gene TRBJ1-2; D is perhaps TRBD1 (5 bases). The CDR3 length is 13 residues. Germline V gene lookup returns CDR1 MNHEY and CDR2 SVGAGI. Trimming stripped 8 bases from V and 0 bases from J, with 10 bases between. The CDR3 spells CASAGTSNYGYTF. CDR3 nucleotides: TGTGCCAGCGCAGGGACTTCTAACTATGGCTACACCTTC.